A single sample is the source of the 3 T cell receptor beta chains below, sequenced in a study of blood T cell repertoires in COVID-19. The method was immunoSEQ multiplex PCR; TCRdb's version includes in-frame clones alone and lacks a portion of them. The sample carries around 500,000 clones, roughly 85% recorded once. Sequenced: peripheral blood. These receptors were collected from a human donor in a cohort sampled during active COVID-19.

The rearrangement uses TRBV7-2 and TRBJ2-1; 7 bases fit TRBD2. The germline V gene encodes CDR1 SGHTA and CDR2 FQGNSA. The CDR3 is made up of 15 amino acids. V shed 8 bases and J 0 bases; nucleotides not matched to a gene: 7. The DNA of the CDR3 is TGTGCCAGCTCCGGGCTAGCGGCCTCCTACAATGAGCAGTTCTTC. Translated, it gives CASSGLAASYNEQFF.

The chain has TRBV6-2 or TRBV6-3 and TRBJ1-5, with a possible D match to TRBD1 (6 bases). The ends were cut back, 4 bases at V and 1 base at J, with 14 bases in the middle. Per germline, CDR1 MNHEY and CDR2 SVGEGT. This CDR3 comprises 16 residues. The CDR3 loop is CASSSPSQGSNQPQHF. In DNA form, the CDR3 reads TGTGCCAGCAGTTCCCCGTCGCAGGGGAGCAATCAGCCCCAGCATTTT.

J is TRBJ1-6 and V is TRBV5-4, with a possible D match to TRBD1 (5 bases). Trimming took off 4 bases at V and 3 bases at J, with 11 bases between the two ends. Germline V CDR1 and CDR2: SGHNT, YYREEE (reference sequence). CDR3 length equals 15 residues. The CDR3 DNA reads TGTGCCAGCAGCCAGGGTCGGAACTATAATTCACCCCTCCACTTT. This translates into CASSQGRNYNSPLHF.